This T cell receptor (beta chain) appears in the sequencing data of a study of identical twins. This clonotype has just a few counts. Germline CDR1 is SGHAT and CDR2 is FQNNGV. The CDR3 totals 16 residues. V lost 0 bases to trimming and J lost 0 bases, with 11 bases between them. Each CDR3 protein is one row after TCRdb ran MiXCR on the 5' RACE reads. The data hold over 550,000 distinct CDR3 sequences, with 7.1% observed a single time. The same data also contributed to another study, on yellow fever vaccine responses in identical twins.

J is TRBJ1-1 and V is TRBV11-2; possible D gene TRBD1, 5 bases. The sample was PBMCs. This sequence originates from a woman in her late teens or twenties in good health. CDR3 amino acids: CASSLDDRYMNTEAFF. CDR3 coding DNA: TGTGCCAGCAGCTTAGATGACAGATACATGAACACTGAAGCTTTCTTT.